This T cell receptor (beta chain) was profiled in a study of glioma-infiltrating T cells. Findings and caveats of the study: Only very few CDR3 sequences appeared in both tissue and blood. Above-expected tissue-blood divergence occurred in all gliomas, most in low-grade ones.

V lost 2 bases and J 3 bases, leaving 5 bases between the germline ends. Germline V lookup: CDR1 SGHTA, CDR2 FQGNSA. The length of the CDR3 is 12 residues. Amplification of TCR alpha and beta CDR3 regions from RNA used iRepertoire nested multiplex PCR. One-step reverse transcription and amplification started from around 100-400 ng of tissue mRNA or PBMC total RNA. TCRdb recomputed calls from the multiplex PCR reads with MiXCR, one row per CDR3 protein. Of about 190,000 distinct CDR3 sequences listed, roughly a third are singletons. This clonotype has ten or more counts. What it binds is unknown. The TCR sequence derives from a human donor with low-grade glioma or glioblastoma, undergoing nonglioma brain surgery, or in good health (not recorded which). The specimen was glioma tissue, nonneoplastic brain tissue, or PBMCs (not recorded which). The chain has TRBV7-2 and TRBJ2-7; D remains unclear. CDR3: CASSLTIYEQYF. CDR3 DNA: TGTGCCAGCAGCTTAACCATCTACGAGCAGTACTTC.